The rows below give T cell receptor beta chains drawn from one sample of a study of T cells in Graves' hyperthyroidism and ophthalmopathy. One entry per CDR3 protein results from TCRdb running MiXCR on the multiplex PCR reads. The sample consists of over 500,000 distinct CDR3 sequences, 46% of them appearing once. Sequences were obtained from peripheral blood or thyroid tissue (not recorded which). The origin of the receptors is an adult woman with Graves' disease, either hyperthyroidism or ophthalmopathy (not recorded which). The CDR3 runs from the conserved cysteine through the conserved F or W. The D gene is left open where the match is weak. Clone size is given for some rows only: seen once, a few or many times, or a class if the clone is expanded.

j_call cdr3_length v_call d_call clone_size cdr3_aa cdr3_nt
TRBJ2-7 14 TRBV29-1 - few CSVSHRDRSGEQYF TGCAGCGTTTCCCACAGGGACCGGAGCGGCGAGCAGTACTTC
TRBJ2-5 14 TRBV5-4 - many CASSLAGREETQYF TGCGCCAGCAGCTTGGCCGGTAGAGAAGAGACCCAGTACTTC
TRBJ2-3 15 TRBV5-6 TRBD1 - CASSDTGGATDTQYF TGTGCCAGCAGCGATACAGGGGGCGCGACAGATACGCAGTATTTT
TRBJ1-1 14 TRBV2 - few CASIRPTQHTEAFF TGTGCCAGCATTCGACCCACCCAGCACACTGAAGCTTTCTTT
TRBJ2-7 15 TRBV20-1 TRBD2 many CSARSLAGGPKEQYF TGCAGTGCTAGGTCCCTAGCGGGAGGGCCGAAAGAGCAGTACTTC
TRBJ2-6 14 TRBV19 - many CASSDPTGANVLTF TGTGCCAGTAGCGACCCCACCGGGGCCAACGTCCTGACTTTC
TRBJ2-7 15 TRBV7-3 - - CASSQDRSEVYEQYF TGCGCCAGCAGCCAAGATCGCAGCGAAGTCTACGAGCAGTACTTC
TRBJ1-5 17 TRBV10-3 - few CAISEWMGGLWNQPQHF TGTGCCATCAGTGAGTGGATGGGAGGACTTTGGAATCAGCCCCAGCATTTT
TRBJ2-1 12 TRBV12-3/TRBV12-4 - - CASSLGWQEQFF TGTGCCAGCAGTTTAGGATGGCAGGAGCAGTTCTTC
TRBJ1-1 14 TRBV19 TRBD1 many CASSSDRGLTEAFF TGTGCCAGTAGTTCGGACAGGGGGCTCACTGAAGCTTTCTTT
TRBJ2-7 14 TRBV20-1 - many CSARPGASDYEQYF TGCAGTGCTAGACCAGGGGCTAGCGACTACGAGCAGTACTTC
TRBJ2-7 12 TRBV29-1 - few CSVQVTAYEQYF TGCAGCGTTCAAGTGACAGCCTACGAGCAGTACTTC
TRBJ2-5 13 TRBV29-1 - many CSVEGGQEETQYF TGCAGCGTTGAAGGAGGCCAAGAAGAGACCCAGTACTTC
TRBJ1-2 14 TRBV29-1 TRBD1 - CSVWDRGSNYGYTF TGCAGCGTTTGGGACAGGGGGTCCAACTATGGCTACACCTTC
TRBJ2-2 15 TRBV4-1 - - CASSQGGLGTGELFF TGCGCCAGCAGCCAGGGCGGGTTGGGCACCGGGGAGCTGTTTTTT